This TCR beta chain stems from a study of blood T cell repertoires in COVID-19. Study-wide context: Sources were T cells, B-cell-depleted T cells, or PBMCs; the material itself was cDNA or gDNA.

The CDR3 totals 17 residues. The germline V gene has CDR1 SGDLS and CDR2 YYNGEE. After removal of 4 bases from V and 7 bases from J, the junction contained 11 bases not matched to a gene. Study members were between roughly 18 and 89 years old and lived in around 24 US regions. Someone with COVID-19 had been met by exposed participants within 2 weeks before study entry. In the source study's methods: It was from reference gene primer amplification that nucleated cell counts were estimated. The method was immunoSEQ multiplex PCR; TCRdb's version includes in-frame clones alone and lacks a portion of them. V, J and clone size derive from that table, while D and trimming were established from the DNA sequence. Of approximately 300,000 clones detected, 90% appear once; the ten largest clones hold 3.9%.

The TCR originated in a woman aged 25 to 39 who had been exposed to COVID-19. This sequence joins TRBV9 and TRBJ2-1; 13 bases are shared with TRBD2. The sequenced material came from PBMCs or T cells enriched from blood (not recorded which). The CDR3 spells CASSRRLAGGKINEQFF. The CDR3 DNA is TGTGCCAGCAGCCGGAGACTAGCGGGGGGCAAAATAAATGAGCAGTTCTTC.